This T cell receptor beta chain was found in a study of cytomegalovirus exposure and HLA in healthy donors. V trimming: 3 bases; J trimming: 4 bases; junction bases outside the gene matches: 10. Germline V CDR1 and CDR2: SGDLS, YYNGEE. This CDR3 contains 15 residues. Healthy bone marrow donors supplied every sample. In nominal health when sampled, donors likely had unrecorded immune exposures nonetheless. In the case of this clone: Its antigen is currently unknown.

Both 60 Vbeta primers and 13 Jbeta primers went into the PCR. Sequencing used immunoSEQ multiplex PCR; TCRdb keeps in-frame clones, though not all of them. The data show roughly 58,000 clones, with 75% to 85% seen just once and roughly 3.5% held by the top ten. Points from the study as a whole: Previous analysis showed most TCR beta V segments were productive about 90% or about 30% of the time. TRBV6-2, TRBV6-3 and other indistinguishable V segments were excluded.

The source of this sequence is a woman in her thirties or forties in good health and CMV-seronegative. This chain connects TRBV9 to TRBJ2-7, with TRBD1 matching over 7 bases. Sequences were obtained from PBMCs. In DNA, the CDR3 is TGTGCCAGCAGCGACCCGGGACAGCGGCCTTACGAGCAGTACTTC. It is translated as CASSDPGQRPYEQYF.